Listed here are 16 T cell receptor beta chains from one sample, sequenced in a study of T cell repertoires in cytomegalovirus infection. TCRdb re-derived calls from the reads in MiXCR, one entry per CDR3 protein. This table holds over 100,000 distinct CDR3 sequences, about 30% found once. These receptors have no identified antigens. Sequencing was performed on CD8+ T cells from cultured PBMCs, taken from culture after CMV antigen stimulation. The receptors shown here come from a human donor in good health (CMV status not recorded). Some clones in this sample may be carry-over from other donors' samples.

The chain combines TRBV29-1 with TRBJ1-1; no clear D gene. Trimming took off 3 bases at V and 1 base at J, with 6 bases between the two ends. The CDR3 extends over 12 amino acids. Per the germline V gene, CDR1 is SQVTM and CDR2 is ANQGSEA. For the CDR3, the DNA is TGCAGCGTTGACATTCAGAACACTGAAGCTTTCTTT. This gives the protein CSVDIQNTEAFF.

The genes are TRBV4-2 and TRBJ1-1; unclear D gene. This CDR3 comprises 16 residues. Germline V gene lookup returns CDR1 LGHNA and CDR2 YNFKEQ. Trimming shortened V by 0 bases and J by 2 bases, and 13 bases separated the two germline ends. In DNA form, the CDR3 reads TGTGCCAGCAGCCAAGAGATGTTTAAGGACAACACTGAAGCTTTCTTT. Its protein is CASSQEMFKDNTEAFF.

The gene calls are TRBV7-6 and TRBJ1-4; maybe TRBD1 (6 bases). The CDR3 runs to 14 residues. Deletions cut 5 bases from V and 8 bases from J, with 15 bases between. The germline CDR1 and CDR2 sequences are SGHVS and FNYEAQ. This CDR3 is CASSPTGWGEKLFF. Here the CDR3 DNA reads TGTGCCAGCAGCCCTACAGGGTGGGGAGAAAAACTGTTTTTT.

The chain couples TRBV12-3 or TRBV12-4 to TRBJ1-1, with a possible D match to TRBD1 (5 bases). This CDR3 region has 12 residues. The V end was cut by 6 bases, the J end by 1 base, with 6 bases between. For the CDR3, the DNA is TGTGCCAGCAGCAGGGAGAACACTGAAGCTTTCTTT. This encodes CASSRENTEAFF.

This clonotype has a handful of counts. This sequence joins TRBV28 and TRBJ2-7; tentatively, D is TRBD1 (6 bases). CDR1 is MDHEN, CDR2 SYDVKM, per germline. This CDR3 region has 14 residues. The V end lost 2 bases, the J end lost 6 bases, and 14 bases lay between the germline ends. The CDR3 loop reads CASSLLRTALEQYF. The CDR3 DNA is TGTGCCAGCAGTTTACTCCGGACAGCCCTCGAGCAGTACTTC.

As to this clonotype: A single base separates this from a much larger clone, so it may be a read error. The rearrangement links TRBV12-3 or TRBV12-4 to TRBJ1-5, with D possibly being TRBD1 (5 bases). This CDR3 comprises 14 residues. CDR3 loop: CAGSLWGINQPQHF. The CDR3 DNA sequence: TGTGCCGGCAGTTTGTGGGGGATCAATCAGCCCCAGCATTTT.

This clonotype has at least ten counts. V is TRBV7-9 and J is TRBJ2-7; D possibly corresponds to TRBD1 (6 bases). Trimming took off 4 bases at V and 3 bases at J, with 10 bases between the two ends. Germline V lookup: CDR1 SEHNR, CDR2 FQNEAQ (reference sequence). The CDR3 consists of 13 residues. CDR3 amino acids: CASSYRAGYEQYF. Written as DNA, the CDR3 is TGTGCCAGCAGCTACAGGGCCGGCTACGAGCAGTACTTC.

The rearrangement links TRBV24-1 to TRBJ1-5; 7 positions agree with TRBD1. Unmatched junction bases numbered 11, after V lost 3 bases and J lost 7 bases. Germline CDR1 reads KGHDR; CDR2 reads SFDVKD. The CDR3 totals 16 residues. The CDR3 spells CATSDPRTGVDQPQHF. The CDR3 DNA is TGTGCCACCAGTGATCCACGGACAGGAGTCGACCAGCCCCAGCATTTT.

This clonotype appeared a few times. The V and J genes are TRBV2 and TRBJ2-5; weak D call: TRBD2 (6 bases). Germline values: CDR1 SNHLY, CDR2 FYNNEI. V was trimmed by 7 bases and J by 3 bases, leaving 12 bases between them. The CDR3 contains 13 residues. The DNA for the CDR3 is TGTGCCAGCATGGCCGCTAGCGAAGAGACCCAGTACTTC. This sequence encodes CASMAASEETQYF.

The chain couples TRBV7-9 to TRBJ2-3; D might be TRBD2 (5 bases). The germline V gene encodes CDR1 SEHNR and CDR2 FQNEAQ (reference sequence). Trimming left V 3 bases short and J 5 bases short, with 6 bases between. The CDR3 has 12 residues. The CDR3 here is CASSFEGDTQYF. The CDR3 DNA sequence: TGTGCCAGCAGCTTTGAGGGAGATACGCAGTATTTT. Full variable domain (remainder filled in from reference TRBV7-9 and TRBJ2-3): DTGVSQNPRHKITKRGQNVTFRCDPISEHNRLYWYRQTLGQGPEFLTYFQNEAQLEKSRLLSDRFSAERPKGSFSTLEIQRTEQGDSAMYLCASSFEGDTQYFGPGTRLTVL.

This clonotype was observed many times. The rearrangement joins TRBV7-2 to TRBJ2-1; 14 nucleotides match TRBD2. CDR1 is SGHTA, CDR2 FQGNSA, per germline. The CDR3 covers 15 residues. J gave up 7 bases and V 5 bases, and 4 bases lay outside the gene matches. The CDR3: CASSRTSGGMNEQFF. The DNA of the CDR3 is TGTGCCAGCAGCCGGACTAGCGGGGGGATGAATGAGCAGTTCTTC.

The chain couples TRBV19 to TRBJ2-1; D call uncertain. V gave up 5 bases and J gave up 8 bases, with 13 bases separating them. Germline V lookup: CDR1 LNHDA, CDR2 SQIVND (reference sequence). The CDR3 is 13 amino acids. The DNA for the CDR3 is TGTGCCAGTAGTTCCCTAACCATCGATGAGCAGTTCTTC. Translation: CASSSLTIDEQFF.

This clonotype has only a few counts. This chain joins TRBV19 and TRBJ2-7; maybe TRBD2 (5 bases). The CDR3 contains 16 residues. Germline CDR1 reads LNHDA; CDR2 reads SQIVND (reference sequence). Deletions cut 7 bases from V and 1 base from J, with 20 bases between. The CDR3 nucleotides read TGTGCCAGTATGCAGTATATCGGGGAAGGGTCCTACGAGCAGTACTTC. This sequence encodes CASMQYIGEGSYEQYF.

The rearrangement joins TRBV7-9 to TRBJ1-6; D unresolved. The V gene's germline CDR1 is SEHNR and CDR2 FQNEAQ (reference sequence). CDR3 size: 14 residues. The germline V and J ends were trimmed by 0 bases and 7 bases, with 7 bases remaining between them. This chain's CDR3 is CASSLAGSNSPLHF. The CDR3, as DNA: TGTGCCAGCAGCTTAGCCGGATCCAATTCACCCCTCCACTTT.

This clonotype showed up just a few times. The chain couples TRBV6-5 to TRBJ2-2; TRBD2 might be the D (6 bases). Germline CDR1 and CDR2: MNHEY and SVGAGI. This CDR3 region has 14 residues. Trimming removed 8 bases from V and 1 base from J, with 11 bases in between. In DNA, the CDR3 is TGTGCCAGCGCCGGGACTCTGAACACCGGGGAGCTGTTTTTT. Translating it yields CASAGTLNTGELFF.

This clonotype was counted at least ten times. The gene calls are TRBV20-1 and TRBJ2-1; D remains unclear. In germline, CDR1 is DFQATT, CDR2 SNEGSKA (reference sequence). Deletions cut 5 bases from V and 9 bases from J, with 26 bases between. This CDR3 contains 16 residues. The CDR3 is CSAEPAGWVTMGEQFF. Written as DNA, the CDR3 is TGCAGTGCTGAGCCCGCAGGATGGGTAACAATGGGTGAGCAGTTCTTC.